The clone carrying this T cell receptor beta chain appeared once. The data were obtained in a study of blood T cell repertoires in COVID-19. Study information: Sources were T cells, B-cell-depleted T cells, or PBMCs; the material itself was cDNA or gDNA.

Enrolled through a virtual design, the participants were between roughly 18 and 89 years of age and came from some 25 US areas. Cohort allocation depended upon clinical history that participants reported. Symptom resolution, clearance, or two negative PCRs marked the recovered donors of Cohort 3. Some clones are missing from TCRdb's copy, which holds only in-frame ones; the method was immunoSEQ multiplex PCR. The sample holds roughly 160,000 clones, 84% seen once. This sequence originates from a man over 45 who had recovered from COVID-19. The sequenced material came from PBMCs or T cells enriched from blood (not recorded which).

The CDR3 nucleotides are TGTGCCAGTAGTATGACGGGGTTAGCCAAAAACATTCAGTACTTC. Translating gives CASSMTGLAKNIQYF. J is TRBJ2-4 and V is TRBV19, with D possibly being TRBD2 (5 bases). V dropped 3 bases and J dropped 0 bases, with 9 bases sitting between them. From germline, CDR1 is LNHDA and CDR2 SQIVND (reference sequence). The CDR3 loop spans 15 amino acids.